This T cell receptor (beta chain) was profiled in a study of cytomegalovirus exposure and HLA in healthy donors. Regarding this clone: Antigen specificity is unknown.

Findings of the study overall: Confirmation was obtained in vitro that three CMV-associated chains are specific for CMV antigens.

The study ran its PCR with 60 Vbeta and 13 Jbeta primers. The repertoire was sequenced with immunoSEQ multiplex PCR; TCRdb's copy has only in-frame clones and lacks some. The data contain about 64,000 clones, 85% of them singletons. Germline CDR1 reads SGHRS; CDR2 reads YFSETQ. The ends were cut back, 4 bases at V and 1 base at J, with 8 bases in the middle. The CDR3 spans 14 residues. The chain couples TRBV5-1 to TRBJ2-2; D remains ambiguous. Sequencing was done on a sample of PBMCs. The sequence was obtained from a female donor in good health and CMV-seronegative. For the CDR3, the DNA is TGCGCCAGCAGCGGAGCAGAGAACACCGGGGAGCTGTTTTTT. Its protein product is CASSGAENTGELFF.